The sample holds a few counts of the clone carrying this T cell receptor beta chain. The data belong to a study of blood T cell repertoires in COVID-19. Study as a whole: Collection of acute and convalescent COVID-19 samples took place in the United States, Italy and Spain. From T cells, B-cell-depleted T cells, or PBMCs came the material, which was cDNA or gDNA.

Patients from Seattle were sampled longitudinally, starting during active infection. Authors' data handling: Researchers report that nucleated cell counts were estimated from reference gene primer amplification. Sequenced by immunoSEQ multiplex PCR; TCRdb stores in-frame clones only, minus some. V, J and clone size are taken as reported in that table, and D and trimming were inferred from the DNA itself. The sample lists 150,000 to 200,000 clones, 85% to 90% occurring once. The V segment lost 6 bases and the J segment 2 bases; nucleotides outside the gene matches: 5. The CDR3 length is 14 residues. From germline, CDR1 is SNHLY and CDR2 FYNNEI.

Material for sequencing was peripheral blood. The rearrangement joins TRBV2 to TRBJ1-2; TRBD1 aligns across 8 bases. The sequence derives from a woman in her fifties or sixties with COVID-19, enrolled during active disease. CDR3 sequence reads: CASRENRGNYGYTF. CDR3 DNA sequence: TGTGCCAGCAGGGAAAACAGGGGGAACTATGGCTACACCTTC.